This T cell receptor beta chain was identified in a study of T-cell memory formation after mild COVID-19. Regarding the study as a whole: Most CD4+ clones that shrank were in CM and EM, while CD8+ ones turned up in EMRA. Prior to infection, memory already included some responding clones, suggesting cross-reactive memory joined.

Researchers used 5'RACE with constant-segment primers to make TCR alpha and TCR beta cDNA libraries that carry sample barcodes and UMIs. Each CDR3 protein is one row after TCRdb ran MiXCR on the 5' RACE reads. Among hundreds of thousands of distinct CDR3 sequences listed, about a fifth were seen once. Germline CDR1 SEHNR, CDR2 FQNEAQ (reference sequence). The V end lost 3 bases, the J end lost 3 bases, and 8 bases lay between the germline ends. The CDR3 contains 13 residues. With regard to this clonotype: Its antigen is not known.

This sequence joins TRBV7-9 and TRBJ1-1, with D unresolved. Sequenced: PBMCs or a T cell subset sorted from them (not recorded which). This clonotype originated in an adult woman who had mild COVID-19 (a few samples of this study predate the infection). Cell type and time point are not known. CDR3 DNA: TGTGCCAGCAGCTTGCTCACGGACACTGAAGCTTTCTTT. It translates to CASSLLTDTEAFF.